This T cell receptor (beta chain) was recorded in a study of T cell responses to AZD1222 COVID-19 vaccine. Broader study findings: Nearly half of unique spike-specific TCRs reportedly avoided B.1.351 and B.1.1.7 mutated regions. Baseline serology detected seropositivity in only six AZD1222 recipients.

Repertoires were generated with immunoSEQ multiplex PCR, while TCRdb's copy carries only in-frame clones and drops some. The sample yields fewer than 70,000 clones, roughly 80% seen once. Germline values: CDR1 SGHAT, CDR2 FQNNGV. The CDR3 contains 13 residues. V lost 5 bases to trimming and J lost 4 bases, with 11 bases between them. To note about this clone: Its antigen is currently unknown.

Pooling was applied to second doses at about 4 or about 12 weeks. The sample here was peripheral blood, taken 28 days after the second AZD1222 dose. The sequence derives from an adult who received the AZD1222 COVID-19 vaccine. This chain links TRBV11-2 with TRBJ1-2; D call uncertain. CDR3 in amino acids: CASSPAGSYGYTF. The CDR3 DNA reads TGTGCCAGCAGCCCGGCTGGGAGCTATGGCTACACCTTC.